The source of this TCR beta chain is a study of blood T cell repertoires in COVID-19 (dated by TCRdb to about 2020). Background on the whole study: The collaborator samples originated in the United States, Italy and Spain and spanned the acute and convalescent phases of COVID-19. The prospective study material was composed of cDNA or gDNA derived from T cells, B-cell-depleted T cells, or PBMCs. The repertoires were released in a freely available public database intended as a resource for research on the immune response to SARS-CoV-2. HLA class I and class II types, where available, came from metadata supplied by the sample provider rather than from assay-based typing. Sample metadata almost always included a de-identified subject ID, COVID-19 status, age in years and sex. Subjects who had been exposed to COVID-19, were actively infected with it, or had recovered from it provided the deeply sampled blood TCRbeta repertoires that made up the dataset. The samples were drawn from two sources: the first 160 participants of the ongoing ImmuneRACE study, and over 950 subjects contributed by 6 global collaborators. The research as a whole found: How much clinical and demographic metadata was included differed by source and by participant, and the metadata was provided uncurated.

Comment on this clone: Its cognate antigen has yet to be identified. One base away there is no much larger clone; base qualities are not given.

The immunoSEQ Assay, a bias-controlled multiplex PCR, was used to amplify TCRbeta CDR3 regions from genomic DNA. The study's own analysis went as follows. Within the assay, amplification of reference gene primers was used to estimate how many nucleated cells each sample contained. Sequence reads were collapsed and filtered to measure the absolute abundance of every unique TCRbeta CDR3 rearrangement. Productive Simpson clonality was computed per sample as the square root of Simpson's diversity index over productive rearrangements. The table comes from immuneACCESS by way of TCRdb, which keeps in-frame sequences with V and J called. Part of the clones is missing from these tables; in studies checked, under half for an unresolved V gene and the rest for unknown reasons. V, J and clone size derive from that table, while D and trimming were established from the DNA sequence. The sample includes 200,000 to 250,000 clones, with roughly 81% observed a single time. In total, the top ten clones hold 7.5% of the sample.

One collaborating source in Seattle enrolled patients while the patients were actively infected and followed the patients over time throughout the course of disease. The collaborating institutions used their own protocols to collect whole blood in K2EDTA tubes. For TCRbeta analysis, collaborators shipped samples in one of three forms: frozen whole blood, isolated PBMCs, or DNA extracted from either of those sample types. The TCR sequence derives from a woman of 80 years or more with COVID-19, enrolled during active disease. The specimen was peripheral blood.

For the CDR3, the sequence is CASSADGQIPNYGYTF. The sequenced DNA: TGTGCCAGCAGCGCTGATGGACAGATACCTAACTATGGCTACACCTTC. This chain is built from TRBV7-3 and TRBJ1-2; D gene: possibly TRBD1, on 6 matching bases. Including the terminal cysteine and phenylalanine, the CDR3 comprises 16 residues. This entry keeps only the CDR3 DNA: 48 bases, framed from base 1. V is shortened by 5 bases, J by 0 bases, and the region joining them spans 16 bases. CDR1 SGHTA and CDR2 FQGTGA are derived from the germline V gene. The CDR3 plus the reference TRBV7-3 and TRBJ1-2 genes for the other parts give the full variable domain: GAGVSQTPSNKVTEKGKYVELRCDPISGHTALYWYRQSLGQGPEFLIYFQGTGAADDSGLPNDRFFAVRPEGSVSTLKIQRTERGDSAVYLCASSADGQIPNYGYTFGSGTRLTVV.